This TCR beta chain was sequenced in a study of blood T cell repertoires in COVID-19. Source study methods: Reference gene primers were amplified, and this amplification served to estimate nucleated cell counts. TCRdb's table, derived via immunoSEQ multiplex PCR, lists solely in-frame clones and lacks some. The DNA was the basis for D and trimming; V, J and clone size are from that table. The sample includes 95,000 to 100,000 clones, 85% to 95% of them seen just once. V lost 5 bases to trimming and J lost 7 bases; unmatched junction nucleotides: 8. This CDR3 contains 16 residues. Germline V gene data show CDR1 as MDHEN and CDR2 as SYDVKM.

The V call is TRBV28, the J call TRBJ2-2; 12 nucleotides match TRBD2. This sequence originates from a man aged 50 to 59 with active COVID-19. Sequencing was carried out using peripheral blood. CDR3 region: CASSPGLAGRGGELFF. Here the CDR3 DNA reads TGTGCCAGCAGTCCCGGACTAGCGGGAAGGGGCGGGGAGCTGTTTTTT.